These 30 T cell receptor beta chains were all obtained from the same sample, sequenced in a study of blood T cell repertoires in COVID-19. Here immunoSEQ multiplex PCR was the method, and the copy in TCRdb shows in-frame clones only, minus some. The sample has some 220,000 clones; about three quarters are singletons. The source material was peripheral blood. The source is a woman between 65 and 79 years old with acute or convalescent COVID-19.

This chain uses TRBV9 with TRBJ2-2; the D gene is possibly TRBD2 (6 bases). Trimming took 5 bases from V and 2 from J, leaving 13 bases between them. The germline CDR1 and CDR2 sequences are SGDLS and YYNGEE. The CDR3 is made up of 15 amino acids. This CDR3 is CASRGGTLNTGELFF. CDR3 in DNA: TGTGCCAGCAGGGGCGGGACTCTTAACACCGGGGAGCTGTTTTTT.

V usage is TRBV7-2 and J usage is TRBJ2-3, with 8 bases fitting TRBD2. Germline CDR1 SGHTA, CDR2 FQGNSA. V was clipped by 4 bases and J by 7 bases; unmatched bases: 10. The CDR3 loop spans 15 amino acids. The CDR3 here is CASSSDGTSLYTQYF. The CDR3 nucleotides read TGTGCCAGCAGCTCGGATGGGACTAGTCTTTATACGCAGTATTTT.

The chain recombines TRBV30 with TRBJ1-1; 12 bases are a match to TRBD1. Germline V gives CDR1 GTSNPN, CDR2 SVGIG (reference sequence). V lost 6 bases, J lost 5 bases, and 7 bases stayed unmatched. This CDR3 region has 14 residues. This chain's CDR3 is CACGTGGGETEAFF. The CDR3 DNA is TGTGCCTGTGGGACAGGGGGCGGAGAAACTGAAGCTTTCTTT.

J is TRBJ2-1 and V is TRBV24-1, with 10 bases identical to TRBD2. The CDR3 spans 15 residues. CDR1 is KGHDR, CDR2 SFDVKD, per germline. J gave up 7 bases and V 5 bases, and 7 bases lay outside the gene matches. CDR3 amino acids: CATSGASGGPNEQFF. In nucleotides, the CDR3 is TGTGCCACCAGTGGGGCTAGCGGGGGACCTAATGAGCAGTTCTTC.

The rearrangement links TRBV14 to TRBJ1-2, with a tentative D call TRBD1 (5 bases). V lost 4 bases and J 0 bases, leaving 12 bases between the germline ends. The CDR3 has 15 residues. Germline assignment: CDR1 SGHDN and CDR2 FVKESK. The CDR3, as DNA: TGTGCCAGCAGCCCCCAGACAGCCGCTAACTATGGCTACACCTTC. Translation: CASSPQTAANYGYTF.

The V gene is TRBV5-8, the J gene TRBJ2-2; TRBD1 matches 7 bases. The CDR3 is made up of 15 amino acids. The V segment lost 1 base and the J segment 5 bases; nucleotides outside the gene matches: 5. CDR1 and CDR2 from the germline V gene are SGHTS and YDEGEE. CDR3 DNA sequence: TGTGCCAGCAGCTTGAGGGGGCTAGGGACCGGGGAGCTGTTTTTT. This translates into CASSLRGLGTGELFF. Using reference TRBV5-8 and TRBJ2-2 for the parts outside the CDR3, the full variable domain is EAGVTQSPTHLIKTRGQQATLRCSPISGHTSVYWYQQALGLGLQFLLWYDEGEERNRGNFPPRFSGRQFPNYSSELNVNALELEDSALYLCASSLRGLGTGELFFGEGSRLTVL.

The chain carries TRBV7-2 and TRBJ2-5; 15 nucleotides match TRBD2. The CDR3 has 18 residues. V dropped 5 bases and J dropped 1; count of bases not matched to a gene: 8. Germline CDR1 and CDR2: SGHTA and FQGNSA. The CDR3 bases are TGTGCCAGCAGCCGGGGACTAGCGGGGGGTACCCTCCAAGAGACCCAGTACTTC. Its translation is CASSRGLAGGTLQETQYF.

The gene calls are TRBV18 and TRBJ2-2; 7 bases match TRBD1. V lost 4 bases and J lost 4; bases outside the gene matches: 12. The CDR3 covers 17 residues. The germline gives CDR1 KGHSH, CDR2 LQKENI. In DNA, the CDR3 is TGTGCCAGCTCACTAATTCGGACAGGTTCGGGCACCGGGGAGCTGTTTTTT. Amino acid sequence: CASSLIRTGSGTGELFF.

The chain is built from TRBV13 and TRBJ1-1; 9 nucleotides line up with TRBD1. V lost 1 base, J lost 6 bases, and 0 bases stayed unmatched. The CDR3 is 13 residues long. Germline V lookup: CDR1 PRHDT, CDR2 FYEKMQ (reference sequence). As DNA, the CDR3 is TGTGCCAGCAGCTTAGACAGGGGGCCTGAAGCTTTCTTT. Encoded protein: CASSLDRGPEAFF.

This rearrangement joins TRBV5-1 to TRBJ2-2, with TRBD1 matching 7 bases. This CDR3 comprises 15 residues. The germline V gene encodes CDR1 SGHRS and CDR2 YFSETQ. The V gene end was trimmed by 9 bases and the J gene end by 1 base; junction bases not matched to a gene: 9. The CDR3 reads CATSQGRGNTGELFF. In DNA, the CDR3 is TGCGCCACATCACAGGGGCGAGGGAACACCGGGGAGCTGTTTTTT. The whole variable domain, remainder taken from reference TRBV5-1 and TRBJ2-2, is KAGVTQTPRYLIKTRGQQVTLSCSPISGHRSVSWYQQTPGQGLQFLFEYFSETQRNKGNFPGRFSGRQFSNSRSEMNVSTLELGDSALYLCATSQGRGNTGELFFGEGSRLTVL.

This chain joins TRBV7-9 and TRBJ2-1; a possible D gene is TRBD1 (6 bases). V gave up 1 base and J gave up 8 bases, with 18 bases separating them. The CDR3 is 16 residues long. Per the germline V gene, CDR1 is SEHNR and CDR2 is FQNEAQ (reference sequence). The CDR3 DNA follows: TGTGCCAGCAGCTTAGAGGCCAGGGGCCCCAGGGATGAGCAGTTCTTC. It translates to CASSLEARGPRDEQFF.

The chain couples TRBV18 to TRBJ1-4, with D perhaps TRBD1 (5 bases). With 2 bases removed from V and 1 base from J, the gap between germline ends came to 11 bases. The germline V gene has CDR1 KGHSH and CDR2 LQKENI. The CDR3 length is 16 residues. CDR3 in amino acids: CASSPSIQGTNEKLFF. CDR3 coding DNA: TGTGCCAGCTCACCAAGTATCCAGGGAACTAATGAAAAACTGTTTTTT. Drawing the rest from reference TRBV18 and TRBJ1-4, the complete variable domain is NAGVMQNPRHLVRRRGQEARLRCSPMKGHSHVYWYRQLPEEGLKFMVYLQKENIIDESGMPKERFSAEFPKEGPSILRIQQVVRGDSAAYFCASSPSIQGTNEKLFFGSGTQLSVL.

CDR3 DNA sequence: TGTGCCATCAGTGAGCCGGGACAGGGGATGACCGGGGAGCTGTTTTTT. Translating gives CAISEPGQGMTGELFF. The J gene is TRBJ2-2, the V gene TRBV10-3, with 10 bases lining up with TRBD1. There are 16 residues in the CDR3. V lost 2 bases, J lost 5 bases, and 5 bases stayed unmatched. Germline lookup yields CDR1 ENHRY and CDR2 SYGVKD.

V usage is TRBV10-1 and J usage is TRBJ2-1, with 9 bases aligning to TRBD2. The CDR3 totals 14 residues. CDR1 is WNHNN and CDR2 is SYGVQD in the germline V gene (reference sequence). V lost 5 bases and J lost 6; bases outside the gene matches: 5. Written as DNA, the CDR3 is TGCGCCAGCAGTTCCATAGCGGGGGTCAATGAGCAGTTCTTC. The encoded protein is CASSSIAGVNEQFF.

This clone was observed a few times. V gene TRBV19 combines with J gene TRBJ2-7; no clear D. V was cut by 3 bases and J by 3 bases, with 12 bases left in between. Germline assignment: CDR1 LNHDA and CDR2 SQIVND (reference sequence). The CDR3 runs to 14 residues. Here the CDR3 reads CASSMSSAVYEQYF. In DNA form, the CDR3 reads TGTGCCAGTAGTATGAGTTCCGCGGTCTACGAGCAGTACTTC.

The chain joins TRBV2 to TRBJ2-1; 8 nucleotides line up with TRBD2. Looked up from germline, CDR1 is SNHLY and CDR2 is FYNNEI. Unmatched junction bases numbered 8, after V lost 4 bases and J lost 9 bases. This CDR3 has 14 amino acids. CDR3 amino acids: CASSVISGVGEQFF. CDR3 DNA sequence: TGTGCCAGCAGTGTGATTAGCGGGGTTGGTGAGCAGTTCTTC.

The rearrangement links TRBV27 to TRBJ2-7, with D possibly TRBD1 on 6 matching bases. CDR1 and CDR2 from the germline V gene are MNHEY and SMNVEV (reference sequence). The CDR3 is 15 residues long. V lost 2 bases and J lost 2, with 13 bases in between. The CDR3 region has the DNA TGTGCCAGCAGTTTAGGCCAGGGGCTACCCTACGAGCAGTACTTC. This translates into CASSLGQGLPYEQYF.

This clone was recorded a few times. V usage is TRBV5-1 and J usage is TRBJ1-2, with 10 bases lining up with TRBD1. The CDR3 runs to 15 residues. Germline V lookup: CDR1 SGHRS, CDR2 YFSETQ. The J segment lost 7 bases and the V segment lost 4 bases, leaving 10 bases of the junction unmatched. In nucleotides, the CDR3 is TGCGCCAGCAGCCCGGAAGGGACAGGGGCTCCTGGCTACACCTTC. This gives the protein CASSPEGTGAPGYTF.

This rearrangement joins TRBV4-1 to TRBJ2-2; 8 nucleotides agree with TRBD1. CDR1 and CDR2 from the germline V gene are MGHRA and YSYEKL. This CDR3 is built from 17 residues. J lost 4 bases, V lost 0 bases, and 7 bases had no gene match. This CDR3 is CASSQDDRGEVTGELFF. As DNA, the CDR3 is TGCGCCAGCAGCCAAGATGACAGGGGCGAGGTCACCGGGGAGCTGTTTTTT.

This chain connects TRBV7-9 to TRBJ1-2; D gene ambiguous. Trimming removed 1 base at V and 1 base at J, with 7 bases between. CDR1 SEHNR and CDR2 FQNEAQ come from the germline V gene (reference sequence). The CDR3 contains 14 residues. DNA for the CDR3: TGTGCCAGCAGCTTAGTGGCCAGTAACTATGGCTACACCTTC. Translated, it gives CASSLVASNYGYTF.

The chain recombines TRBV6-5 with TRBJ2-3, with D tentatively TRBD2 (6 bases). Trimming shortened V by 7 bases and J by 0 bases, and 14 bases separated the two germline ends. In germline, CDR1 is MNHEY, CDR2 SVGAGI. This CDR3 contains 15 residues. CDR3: CASNSRGGSTDTQYF. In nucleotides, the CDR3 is TGTGCCAGCAACTCTAGGGGAGGCAGCACAGATACGCAGTATTTT.

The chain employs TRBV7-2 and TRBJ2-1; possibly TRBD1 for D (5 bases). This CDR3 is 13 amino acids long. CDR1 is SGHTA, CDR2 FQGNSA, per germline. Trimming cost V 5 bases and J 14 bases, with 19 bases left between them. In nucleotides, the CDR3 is TGTGCCAGCAGCCACCAAGGGGCGCATGAAAAGTTCTTC. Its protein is CASSHQGAHEKFF.

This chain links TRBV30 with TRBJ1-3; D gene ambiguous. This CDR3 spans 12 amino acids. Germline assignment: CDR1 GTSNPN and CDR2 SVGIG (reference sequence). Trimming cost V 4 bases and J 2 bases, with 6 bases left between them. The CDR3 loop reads CAWMSAGNTIYF. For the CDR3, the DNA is TGTGCCTGGATGTCTGCTGGAAACACCATATATTTT.

CDR3 sequence (DNA): TGTGCCAGCAGTTTAAGGGGACAGGGGGATAATTCACCCCTCCACTTT. This gives the protein CASSLRGQGDNSPLHF. The J gene is TRBJ1-6, the V gene TRBV27; 11 bases align to TRBD1. J lost 5 bases, V lost 2 bases, and 2 bases had no gene match. This CDR3 is built from 16 residues. Germline lookup yields CDR1 MNHEY and CDR2 SMNVEV (reference sequence).

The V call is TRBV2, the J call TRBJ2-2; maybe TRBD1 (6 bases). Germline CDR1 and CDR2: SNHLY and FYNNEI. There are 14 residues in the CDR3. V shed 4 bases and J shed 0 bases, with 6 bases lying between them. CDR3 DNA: TGTGCCAGCAGTGGACAGGCGAACACCGGGGAGCTGTTTTTT. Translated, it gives CASSGQANTGELFF.

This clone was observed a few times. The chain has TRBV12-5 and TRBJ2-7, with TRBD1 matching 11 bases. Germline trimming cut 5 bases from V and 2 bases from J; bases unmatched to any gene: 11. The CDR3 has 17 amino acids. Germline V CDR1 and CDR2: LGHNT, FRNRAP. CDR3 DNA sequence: TGTGCTAGTGGTCTAGCGCAGGGACAGGGGGTAACCTACGAGCAGTACGTC. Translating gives CASGLAQGQGVTYEQYV.

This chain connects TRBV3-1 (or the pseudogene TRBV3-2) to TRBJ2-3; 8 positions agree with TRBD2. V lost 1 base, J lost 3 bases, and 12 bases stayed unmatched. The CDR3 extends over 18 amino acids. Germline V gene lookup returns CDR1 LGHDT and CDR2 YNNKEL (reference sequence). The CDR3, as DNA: TGTGCCAGCAGCCAAGGCCCCCCGGGGGGGGCAGGTACAGATACGCAGTATTTT. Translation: CASSQGPPGGAGTDTQYF.

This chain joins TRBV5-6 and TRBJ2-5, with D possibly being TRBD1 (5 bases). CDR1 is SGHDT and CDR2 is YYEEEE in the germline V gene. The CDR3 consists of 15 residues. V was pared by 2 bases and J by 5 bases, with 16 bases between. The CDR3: CASSFRRGMTETQYF. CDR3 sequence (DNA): TGTGCCAGCAGCTTCCGAAGGGGAATGACGGAGACCCAGTACTTC.

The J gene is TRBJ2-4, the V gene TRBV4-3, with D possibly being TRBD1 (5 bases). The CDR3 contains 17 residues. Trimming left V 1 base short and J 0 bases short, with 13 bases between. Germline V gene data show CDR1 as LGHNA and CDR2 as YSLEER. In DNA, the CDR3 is TGCGCCAGCAGCCAAGTCTCTGTGGGGCTAGCCAAAAACATTCAGTACTTC. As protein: CASSQVSVGLAKNIQYF.

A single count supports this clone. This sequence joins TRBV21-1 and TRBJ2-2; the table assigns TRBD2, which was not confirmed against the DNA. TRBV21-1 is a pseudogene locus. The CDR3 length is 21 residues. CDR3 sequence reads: CASIGLAGGARSLRNTGELFF. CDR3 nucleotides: TGTGCCAGCATAGGACTAGCGGGGGGCGCGCGATCCTTACGGAACACCGGGGAGCTGTTTTTT.